This T cell receptor (beta chain) appears in the sequencing data of a study of shared T cell receptors in the human thymus. Assay: immunoSEQ multiplex PCR; the TCRdb copy retains only in-frame clones and omits some. Altogether around 730,000 clones are present, 80% to 90% being singletons, with the ten largest covering under 0.012%. These data were also filed under a second study, of human thymus T cells. As reported in that work: Donation came from healthy Finnish infants having corrective surgery for congenital heart defects. Thymus tissue was removed during corrective cardiac surgery. In thymic and blood repertoires alike, V and J usage looked biased. Overlap was high between thymic repertoires from unrelated individuals, as reported in related research.

The sequenced material came from thymocytes. This receptor was obtained from a girl under three years old with a congenital heart defect.

The CDR3 DNA follows: TGTGCCAGCAGCTTCGCGGATAACTATGGCTACACCTTC. It encodes CASSFADNYGYTF. The chain joins TRBV7-9 to TRBJ1-2; D gene uncertain. Germline-derived CDR1 and CDR2 are SEHNR and FQNEAQ (reference sequence). V lost 3 bases to trimming and J lost 1 base, with 6 bases between them. The CDR3 extends over 13 amino acids.